The rows below give T cell receptor beta chains drawn from one sample of a study of glioma-infiltrating T cells after dendritic cell vaccination. Produced via immunoSEQ multiplex PCR; TCRdb's table is partial and in-frame only. The table lists 80,000 to 100,000 clones, 79% of them singletons. This material consisted of blood, taken before dendritic cell vaccination. The source of these receptors is a human donor with glioblastoma. Each CDR3 is given with its conserved first and last residue. Fields, in order: V gene, D gene, J gene, clone size, CDR3 DNA, CDR3 protein. D genes are given only for firm matches. Some rows have no size entry. The others give once, few or many, or a class for an expanded clone.

TRBV18	-	TRBJ1-1	-	TGTGCCAGCTCACCAATCGCAGGGATCCACACTGAAGCTTTCTTT	CASSPIAGIHTEAFF
TRBV30	-	TRBJ2-7	few	TGTGCCTGGAGTGTACAGGTCGACGGAGAGCAGTACTTC	CAWSVQVDGEQYF
TRBV12-5	-	TRBJ1-5	-	TGTGCTAGTGGTGTTCCGGACATCAGCAATCAGCCCCAGCATTTT	CASGVPDISNQPQHF
TRBV5-1	TRBD1	TRBJ2-1	-	TGCGCCAGCAGAGACAGGGCGTCCTACAATGAGCAGTTCTTC	CASRDRASYNEQFF
TRBV28	TRBD2	TRBJ2-7	-	TGTGCCAGCAGACCAGGGACTAGCGACTCCTACGAGCAGTACTTC	CASRPGTSDSYEQYF
TRBV4-2	TRBD1	TRBJ2-1	-	TGTGCCAGCAGCCCTATACAGGGGGAGCAGTTCTTC	CASSPIQGEQFF
TRBV5-1	-	TRBJ1-1	-	TGCGCCAGCAGCTTTGCCGGCGAGGACACTGAAGCTTTCTTT	CASSFAGEDTEAFF
TRBV5-4	-	TRBJ2-7	-	TGTGCCAGCAGCTTGACAGCTTCCTACGAGCAGTACTTC	CASSLTASYEQYF
TRBV5-1	TRBD2	TRBJ2-3	-	TGCGCCAGCCTGAGAGCGGGGGGTTCGGATACGCAGTATTTT	CASLRAGGSDTQYF
TRBV30	TRBD1	TRBJ2-7	once	TGTGCCTGGAGTCCCGGGACAGGGGGAGAGCAGTACTTC	CAWSPGTGGEQYF
TRBV5-3	-	TRBJ2-7	once	TGTGCCAGAAGCTTGGGGGCTCGCTTCTACGAGCAGTACTTC	CARSLGARFYEQYF
TRBV5-1	-	TRBJ1-4	once	TGCGCCAGCAGCCCGGGTGCAACTAATGAAAAACTGTTTTTT	CASSPGATNEKLFF
TRBV14	-	TRBJ2-7	-	TGTGCCAGCAGCCAAAGACAGGCCTACGAGCAGTACTTC	CASSQRQAYEQYF
TRBV6-1	-	TRBJ1-2	-	TGTGCCAGCAGCCTAACAGGGTTCTATGGCTACACCTTC	CASSLTGFYGYTF
TRBV15	-	TRBJ2-5	-	TGTGCCACCAGCAGTCGGGACTCTCAAGAGACCCAGTACTTC	CATSSRDSQETQYF
TRBV7-9	TRBD2	TRBJ2-1	-	TGTGCCAGCAGCGATAGATATAGCGGGAGTGAGCAGTTCTTC	CASSDRYSGSEQFF
TRBV9	-	TRBJ2-2	-	TGTGCCAGCAGCGGCACTTCGGGACTTCCCGGGGAGCTGTTTTTT	CASSGTSGLPGELFF
TRBV18	TRBD1	TRBJ1-5	-	TGTGCCAGCTCACGTGGACAGGGATCCGTACAGCCCCAGCATTTT	CASSRGQGSVQPQHF
TRBV5-1	-	TRBJ2-5	-	TGCGCCAGCAGCTCGGCGACGGGGGCCCAGTACTTC	CASSSATGAQYF
TRBV13	-	TRBJ2-5	-	TGTGCCAGCAGCTACGGGACAACGGAGACCCAGTACTTC	CASSYGTTETQYF
TRBV19	TRBD1	TRBJ2-1	-	TGTGCCAGTAGACATGACAGGGCCGATGAGCAGTTCTTC	CASRHDRADEQFF
TRBV19	-	TRBJ1-1	-	TGTGCCAGTGCATACAGGGTTGGTACTGAAGCTTTCTTT	CASAYRVGTEAFF